A single sample gave rise to the 26 T cell receptor beta chains below, sequenced in a study of T cell clonotyping in hematopoietic cell transplantation. This table comes from immunoSEQ multiplex PCR, and its TCRdb copy is limited to in-frame clones, with some not included. The top ten clones hold about 0.81% of a sample with tens of thousands of clones, around 94% of them seen once. Sequencing was done on a sample of peripheral blood mononuclear cells. These receptors all stem from a woman aged 45-59 years in good health. Some clones in this sample may be carry-over from other donors' samples.

The genes are TRBV5-1 and TRBJ2-7, with D perhaps TRBD1 (5 bases). This CDR3 has 11 residues. The V gene lost 0 bases and the J gene lost 7 bases, with 5 bases spanning the gap. In germline, CDR1 is SGHRS, CDR2 YFSETQ. The CDR3 spells CASSLEGEQYF. CDR3 nucleotides: TGCGCCAGCAGCTTGGAGGGGGAGCAGTACTTC.

The J gene is TRBJ2-3, the V gene TRBV4-3, with TRBD2 identical over 8 bases. The CDR3 spans 16 residues. The germline CDR1 and CDR2 sequences are LGHNA and YSLEER. V trimming: 1 base; J trimming: 0 bases; junction bases outside the gene matches: 3. CDR3 amino acids: CASSQGGLGSTDTQYF. CDR3 DNA sequence: TGCGCCAGCAGCCAAGGGGGACTAGGAAGCACAGATACGCAGTATTTT.

This clone occurred once. This chain connects TRBV7-2 to TRBJ1-2, with a possible D match to TRBD1 (6 bases). V dropped 1 base and J dropped 8 bases, with 11 bases sitting between them. This CDR3 has 13 residues. From germline, CDR1 is SGHTA and CDR2 FQGNSA. This CDR3 reads CASSLDRAGGYTF. CDR3 DNA: TGTGCCAGCAGCTTAGACAGGGCTGGGGGCTACACCTTC. Supplemented by reference TRBV7-2 and TRBJ1-2, the full variable domain reads GAGVSQSPSNKVTEKGKDVELRCDPISGHTALYWYRQSLGQGLEFLIYFQGNSAPDKSGLPSDRFSAERTGGSVSTLTIQRTQQEDSAVYLCASSLDRAGGYTFGSGTRLTVV.

The chain links TRBV4-2 to TRBJ1-4; D unresolved. Trimming shortened V by 1 base and J by 3 bases, and 3 bases separated the two germline ends. The CDR3 is made up of 13 amino acids. Germline V lookup: CDR1 LGHNA, CDR2 YNFKEQ. CDR3 in DNA: TGTGCCAGCAGCCAAGGGTCTAATGAAAAACTGTTTTTT. This codes for CASSQGSNEKLFF.

The chain couples TRBV21-1 to TRBJ2-7; the table's D call, TRBD1, has no DNA check behind it. TRBV21-1 represents a pseudogene. CDR3 length: 21 amino acids. This CDR3 is CASSGRTGAFTEPALYYEQYF. CDR3 sequence (DNA): TGTGCCAGCAGCGGCCGGACAGGGGCCTTTACTGAGCCCGCCCTTTACTACGAGCAGTACTTC.

The chain links TRBV2 to TRBJ1-2, with TRBD1 identical over 8 bases. CDR3 size: 12 residues. The J segment lost 6 bases and the V segment lost 11 bases, leaving 8 bases of the junction unmatched. Looked up from germline, CDR1 is SNHLY and CDR2 is FYNNEI. CDR3 residues: CADKDRVDGYTF. CDR3 in DNA: TGTGCCGACAAGGACAGGGTCGATGGCTACACCTTC.

The V and J genes are TRBV10-2 and TRBJ2-3; no clear D. Trimming stripped 4 bases from V and 2 bases from J, with 10 bases between. The CDR3 totals 14 residues. Germline assignment: CDR1 WSHSY and CDR2 SAAADI. CDR3 in DNA: TGCGCCAGCAGTGTGGACGGTCCCACAGATACGCAGTATTTT. Translating it yields CASSVDGPTDTQYF.

The chain has TRBV5-1 and TRBJ2-5; D might be TRBD2 (5 bases). This CDR3 has 13 residues. CDR1 and CDR2 from the germline V gene are SGHRS and YFSETQ. Trimming cost V 4 bases and J 6 bases, with 13 bases left between them. CDR3 in amino acids: CASSPEGPKTQYF. CDR3 bases: TGCGCCAGCAGCCCCGAGGGCCCTAAGACCCAGTACTTC.

The chain employs TRBV5-6 and TRBJ1-6; unclear D gene. This CDR3 comprises 17 residues. Per the germline V gene, CDR1 is SGHDT and CDR2 is YYEEEE. The V end lost 4 bases, the J end lost 2 bases, and 16 bases lay between the germline ends. CDR3 DNA sequence: TGTGCCAGCAGCCAAAGTGTCCGGGGTACCTATAATTCACCCCTCCACTTT. Its protein is CASSQSVRGTYNSPLHF.

The chain carries TRBV7-9 and TRBJ1-1; TRBD1 is a possible D gene (5 bases). V dropped 5 bases and J dropped 6 bases, with 16 bases sitting between them. Germline-derived CDR1 and CDR2 are SEHNR and FQNEAQ (reference sequence). The CDR3 has 14 residues. As DNA, the CDR3 is TGTGCCAGCAGCCCAGTTGAGGCAGGGTCTGAAGCTTTCTTT. As protein: CASSPVEAGSEAFF.

This clone was observed once. V is TRBV7-8 and J is TRBJ1-4; D unclear. Deletions cut 3 bases from V and 7 bases from J, with 12 bases between. The CDR3 runs 14 residues. The germline gives CDR1 SGHVS, CDR2 FQNEAQ. In nucleotides, the CDR3 is TGTGCCAGCAGCTTCCGAGACCGCGTTGAAAAACTGTTTTTT. Protein product: CASSFRDRVEKLFF.

The rearrangement uses TRBV27 and TRBJ1-1; a possible D gene is TRBD1 (6 bases). The germline CDR1 and CDR2 sequences are MNHEY and SMNVEV (reference sequence). Trimming removed 5 bases at V and 0 bases at J, with 19 bases between. The CDR3 consists of 17 residues. The CDR3 loop is CASSPPGAVSLNTEAFF. As DNA, the CDR3 is TGTGCCAGCAGTCCCCCAGGGGCCGTATCGTTGAACACTGAAGCTTTCTTT.

This sequence joins TRBV9 and TRBJ2-4, with 7 bases that match TRBD1. The CDR3 totals 16 residues. CDR1 and CDR2 (germline): SGDLS, YYNGEE. With V trimmed by 4 bases and J by 0 bases, 7 bases remained unmatched. The CDR3 protein is CASSPRQGAAKNIQYF. The CDR3 bases are TGTGCCAGCAGCCCACGACAGGGTGCAGCCAAAAACATTCAGTACTTC. Full variable domain (outside the CDR3, taken from reference TRBV9 and TRBJ2-4): DSGVTQTPKHLITATGQRVTLRCSPRSGDLSVYWYQQSLDQGLQFLIQYYNGEERAKGNILERFSAQQFPDLHSELNLSSLELGDSALYFCASSPRQGAAKNIQYFGAGTRLSVL.

This chain links TRBV5-6 with TRBJ2-2, with 12 bases fitting TRBD2. V shed 4 bases and J 6 bases; nucleotides not matched to a gene: 7. Germline CDR1 reads SGHDT; CDR2 reads YYEEEE. This CDR3 spans 16 amino acids. CDR3: CASSRLAGELPGELFF. The CDR3 DNA reads as TGTGCCAGCAGCCGACTAGCGGGGGAGCTCCCCGGGGAGCTGTTTTTT.

This sequence joins TRBV11-1 and TRBJ2-5; D is possibly TRBD1 (6 bases). V was shortened by 1 base and J by 5 bases, with 14 bases between the two germline ends. The CDR3 runs to 15 residues. Germline CDR1 and CDR2: SGHAT and FQDESV (reference sequence). CDR3 DNA: TGTGCCAGCAGCTTAGTCTGGACAGTGTATGAGACCCAGTACTTC. This translates into CASSLVWTVYETQYF.

About this clone: Germline is not matched at one junction end, which may reflect a read error. J is TRBJ2-1 and V is TRBV9, with 11 bases aligning to TRBD2. This CDR3 comprises 19 residues. Germline V CDR1 and CDR2: SGDLS, YYNGEE. CDR3 region: CASTVREGTTSGEIHEQFF. The CDR3, as DNA: TGTGCCAGCACCGTAAGGGAGGGAACGACTAGCGGGGAGATCCATGAGCAGTTCTTC. Full variable domain (rest looked up from reference TRBV9 and TRBJ2-1): DSGVTQTPKHLITATGQRVTLRCSPRSGDLSVYWYQQSLDQGLQFLIQYYNGEERAKGNILERFSAQQFPDLHSELNLSSLELGDSALYFCASTVREGTTSGEIHEQFFGPGTRLTVL.

CDR3 amino acids: CASSLGVDTQYF. The CDR3 DNA reads TGTGCCAGCAGCCTCGGAGTCGATACGCAGTATTTT. The chain employs TRBV11-2 and TRBJ2-3, with D hard to call. There are 12 residues in the CDR3. V shed 5 bases and J shed 6 bases, with 9 bases lying between them. The germline V gene has CDR1 SGHAT and CDR2 FQNNGV.

The chain couples TRBV27 to TRBJ1-1; 8 bases are shared with TRBD1. The V gene's germline CDR1 is MNHEY and CDR2 SMNVEV (reference sequence). V gave up 5 bases and J gave up 3 bases; unmatched junction bases: 5. This CDR3 spans 14 amino acids. CDR3 region: CASSQRQGYTEAFF. CDR3 nucleotides: TGTGCCAGCAGTCAGCGACAGGGGTACACTGAAGCTTTCTTT.

This clone was detected once. J is TRBJ2-7 and V is TRBV4-2; 9 nucleotides align to TRBD1. The CDR3 spans 15 residues. Germline V CDR1 and CDR2: LGHNA, YNFKEQ. J lost 2 bases, V lost 1 base, and 3 bases had no gene match. As DNA, the CDR3 is TGTGCCAGCAGCCAAGGGACAGGGGAAACCTACGAGCAGTACTTC. Translated: CASSQGTGETYEQYF.

The chain carries TRBV19 and TRBJ2-3, with TRBD1 as a possible D gene (6 bases). V was pared by 2 bases and J by 0 bases, with 9 bases between. This CDR3 is built from 15 residues. The germline CDR1 and CDR2 sequences are LNHDA and SQIVND (reference sequence). CDR3: CASSIKDRSTDTQYF. The DNA of the CDR3 is TGTGCCAGTAGTATAAAGGACAGAAGCACAGATACGCAGTATTTT.

This clone is a singleton in its sample. CDR3 sequence reads: CASSFSDRVGTEAFF. The DNA of the CDR3 is TGTGCCAGCAGTTTCTCGGACAGGGTCGGCACTGAAGCTTTCTTT. This chain connects TRBV6-5 to TRBJ1-1; 8 nucleotides agree with TRBD1. Germline V lookup: CDR1 MNHEY, CDR2 SVGAGI. Trimming at V came to 4 bases and at J to 4 bases, leaving 8 bases not matched to a gene. The CDR3 totals 15 residues.

The chain recombines TRBV11-2 with TRBJ1-6; 9 nucleotides line up with TRBD1. V gave up 6 bases and J gave up 7 bases; unmatched junction bases: 7. Per germline, CDR1 SGHAT and CDR2 FQNNGV. The CDR3 consists of 15 residues. CDR3 sequence: CASRWNRGQNSPLHF. The CDR3 coding sequence is TGTGCCAGCAGATGGAACAGGGGGCAAAATTCACCCCTCCACTTT.

This clone came up once. The J gene is TRBJ2-3, the V gene TRBV28, with unresolved D. The ends were cut back, 1 base at V and 1 base at J, with 15 bases in the middle. The CDR3 extends over 17 amino acids. CDR1 is MDHEN, CDR2 SYDVKM, per germline. The CDR3 DNA reads TGTGCCAGCAGTTTATCCCGGCCAACCTGGCGCACAGATACGCAGTATTTT. Amino acids: CASSLSRPTWRTDTQYF.

This chain joins TRBV19 and TRBJ1-5; D is perhaps TRBD1 (5 bases). V shed 10 bases and J shed 5 bases, with 18 bases lying between them. The CDR3 is 14 amino acids. Germline V gene data show CDR1 as LNHDA and CDR2 as SQIVND (reference sequence). The CDR3: CATRHQGGDQPQHF. In DNA form, the CDR3 reads TGTGCCACTAGGCACCAGGGCGGGGATCAGCCCCAGCATTTT.

This clone appeared a single time. The chain recombines TRBV19 with TRBJ2-7; 7 bases map to TRBD1. After removal of 2 bases from V and 5 bases from J, the junction contained 9 bases not matched to a gene. Germline V gives CDR1 LNHDA, CDR2 SQIVND (reference sequence). The CDR3 runs to 15 residues. The CDR3: CASSIFLGQFHEQYF. In DNA, the CDR3 is TGTGCCAGTAGTATATTTTTGGGACAGTTCCACGAGCAGTACTTC. Together with reference TRBV19 and TRBJ2-7, the CDR3 gives the full variable domain: DGGITQSPKYLFRKEGQNVTLSCEQNLNHDAMYWYRQDPGQGLRLIYYSQIVNDFQKGDIAEGYSVSREKKESFPLTVTSAQKNPTAFYLCASSIFLGQFHEQYFGPGTRLTVT.

The gene calls are TRBV9 and TRBJ1-2; 12 positions agree with TRBD1. The V gene's germline CDR1 is SGDLS and CDR2 YYNGEE. With 4 bases clipped from V and 8 bases from J, the junction kept 9 bases outside the gene matches. The CDR3 loop spans 15 amino acids. Here the CDR3 reads CASSPRGQGAIGYTF. CDR3 coding DNA: TGTGCCAGCAGCCCCCGGGGACAGGGGGCGATCGGCTACACCTTC.